This T cell receptor (beta chain) emerged from a study of T cells after yellow fever vaccination. The length of the CDR3 is 16 residues. The trim removed 6 bases at V and 0 bases at J, leaving 2 bases unmatched. Germline CDR1 is WSHSY and CDR2 is SAAADI. TCRdb re-derived calls from the 5' RACE reads in MiXCR, one entry per CDR3 protein. The repertoire holds 200,000 to 300,000 distinct CDR3 sequences, 13% seen once, with 0.4% to 0.55% in the top ten. The receptor was isolated from a man aged 30 to 45 who received the YFV17D yellow fever vaccine. Here the sequenced sample was CD4+ T cells sorted from PBMCs, taken 45 days after the yellow fever booster vaccination. This chain connects TRBV10-2 to TRBJ2-3; 14 bases match TRBD2. This chain's CDR3 is CASRTSGRASTDTQYF. In DNA, the CDR3 is TGCGCCAGCAGGACTAGCGGGAGGGCCAGCACAGATACGCAGTATTTT.